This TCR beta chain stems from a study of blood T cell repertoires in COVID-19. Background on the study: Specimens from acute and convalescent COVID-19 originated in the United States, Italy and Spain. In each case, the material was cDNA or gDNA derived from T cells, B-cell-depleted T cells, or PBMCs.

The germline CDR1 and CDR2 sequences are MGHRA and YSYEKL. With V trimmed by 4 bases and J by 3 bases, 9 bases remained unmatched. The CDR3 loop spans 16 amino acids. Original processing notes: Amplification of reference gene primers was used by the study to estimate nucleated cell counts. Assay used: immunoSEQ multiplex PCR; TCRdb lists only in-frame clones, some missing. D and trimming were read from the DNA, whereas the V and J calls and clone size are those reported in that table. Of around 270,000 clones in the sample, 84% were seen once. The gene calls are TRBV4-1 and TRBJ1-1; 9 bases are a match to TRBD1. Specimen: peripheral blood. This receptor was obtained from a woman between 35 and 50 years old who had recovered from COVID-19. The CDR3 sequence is CASSPRTGVVDTEAFF. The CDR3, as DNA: TGCGCCAGCAGCCCCCGGACAGGGGTTGTGGACACTGAAGCTTTCTTT.